The clone carrying this T cell receptor (beta chain) was detected many times. The record originates from a study of glioma-infiltrating T cells. The V gene lost 2 bases and the J gene lost 1 base, with 11 bases spanning the gap. CDR3 length equals 15 residues. Germline V gene sequence: CDR1 MNHEY, CDR2 SVGEGT. TCR alpha and beta CDR3 regions were amplified from RNA using iRepertoire nested multiplex PCR. Each CDR3 protein is one row after TCRdb ran MiXCR on the multiplex PCR reads. This table has about 400,000 distinct CDR3 sequences, 35% to 45% appearing once. The sequencing input was glioma tissue, nonneoplastic brain tissue, or PBMCs (not recorded which). The rearrangement links TRBV6-2 or TRBV6-3 to TRBJ1-1; tentative D call: TRBD1 (5 bases). The receptor was isolated from a human donor with low-grade glioma or glioblastoma, undergoing nonglioma brain surgery, or in good health (not recorded which). This CDR3 is CASSYKGSGNTEAFF. The CDR3 DNA reads as TGTGCCAGCAGTTACAAGGGGAGCGGGAACACTGAAGCTTTCTTT.